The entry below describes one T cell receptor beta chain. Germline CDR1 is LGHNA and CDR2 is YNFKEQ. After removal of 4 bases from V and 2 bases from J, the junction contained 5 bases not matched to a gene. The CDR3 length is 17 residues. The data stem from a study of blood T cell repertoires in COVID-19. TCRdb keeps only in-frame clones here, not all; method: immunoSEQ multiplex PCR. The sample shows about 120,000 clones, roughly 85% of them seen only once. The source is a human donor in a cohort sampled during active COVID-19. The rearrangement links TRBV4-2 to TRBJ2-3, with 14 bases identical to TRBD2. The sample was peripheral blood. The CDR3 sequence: CASSLRGLAGVTDTQYF. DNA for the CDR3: TGTGCCAGCAGCCTTAGGGGACTAGCGGGGGTCACAGATACGCAGTATTTT.